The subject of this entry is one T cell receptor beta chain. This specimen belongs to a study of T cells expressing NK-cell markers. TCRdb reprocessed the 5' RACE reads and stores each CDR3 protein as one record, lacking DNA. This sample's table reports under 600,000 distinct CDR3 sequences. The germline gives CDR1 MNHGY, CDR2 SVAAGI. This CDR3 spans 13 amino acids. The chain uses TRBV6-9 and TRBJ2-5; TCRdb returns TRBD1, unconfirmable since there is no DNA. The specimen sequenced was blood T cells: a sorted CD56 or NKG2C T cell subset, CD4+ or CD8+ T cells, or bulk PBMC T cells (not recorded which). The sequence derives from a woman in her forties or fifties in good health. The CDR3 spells CASSPEGEETQYF.